This T cell receptor beta chain was profiled in a study of early T cells in non-severe SARS-CoV-2 infection. Study overall: Whole-blood bulk RNA, unsorted, was sequenced, and chains were unpaired.

V shed 5 bases, J shed 1 base, and the junction held 5 bases outside the gene matches. Germline V gene lookup returns CDR1 MNHEY and CDR2 SMNVEV (reference sequence). The CDR3 covers 14 residues. Unique molecular identifier tags were affixed to discrete cDNA molecules. TCRdb called the 5' RACE reads again in MiXCR, with one record for every CDR3 protein. The sample comprises under 60,000 distinct CDR3 sequences, less than 15% of which are singletons, and roughly a tenth rests with the top ten. Comment on this clonotype: Its target is not known.

Study findings and constraints: Using VDJdb, the matching emphasized anti-spike CD8 responses while missing private and CD4 specificities.

The chain carries TRBV27 and TRBJ2-7; TRBD1 matches at 7 bases. The sequence was obtained from an adult who was a healthcare worker with PCR-confirmed SARS-CoV-2 infection or an uninfected control (not recorded which). The sample comprised whole blood. CDR3 residues: CASSLTGVSYEQYF. CDR3 DNA: TGTGCCAGCAGTCTCACAGGGGTTTCCTACGAGCAGTACTTC.